Presented here are 18 T cell receptor beta chains from one specimen sequenced in a study of vaccination and CD4 T cells after COVID-19. These receptors lack a known antigen. Treatment of the sample: roughly nine-day PBMC culture with coronavirus spike peptide pools or control peptides (ViraFEST assay). The unexposed donor's CD4+ T cells were collected before the COVID-19 pandemic (2011-2018). With the Oncomine TCR Beta short-read assay, DNA from cultured CD4+ T cells was sequenced. Using its own MiXCR run on the PCR reads, TCRdb lists one record per CDR3 protein. The sample consists of roughly 10,000 distinct CDR3 sequences, about half of them appearing once. Input material: CD4+ T cells from blood, cultured in vitro. The receptors come from a human donor in good health.

V gene TRBV6-2 or TRBV6-3 combines with J gene TRBJ1-1, with 11 bases lining up with TRBD1. The CDR3 length is 18 residues. V lost 2 bases to trimming and J lost 0 bases; unmatched junction nucleotides: 8. CDR1 MNHEY and CDR2 SVGEGT come from the germline V gene. As DNA, the CDR3 is TGTGCCAGCAGTTACCTAACCGGGACAGGGGGGATGAACACTGAAGCTTTCTTT. The encoded protein is CASSYLTGTGGMNTEAFF.

The genes are TRBV5-4 and TRBJ2-1; TRBD1 is a possible D gene (5 bases). This CDR3 comprises 13 residues. Germline CDR1 SGHNT, CDR2 YYREEE (reference sequence). V was trimmed by 2 bases and J by 5 bases, leaving 8 bases between them. This CDR3 reads CASSFPGNNEQFF. Written as DNA, the CDR3 is TGTGCCAGCAGCTTTCCAGGGAACAATGAGCAGTTCTTC.

This clonotype was observed a few times. The V and J genes are TRBV19 and TRBJ2-2, with TRBD1 matching 7 bases. The length of the CDR3 is 15 residues. Germline trimming cut 7 bases from V and 6 bases from J; bases unmatched to any gene: 11. Germline CDR1 is LNHDA and CDR2 is SQIVND (reference sequence). The CDR3 nucleotides are TGTGCCAGTATCCCCTCACAGGGGCGGGCCGGGGAGCTGTTTTTT. Translated, it gives CASIPSQGRAGELFF.

CDR3 region: CASSDTVSTGGYTF. Written as DNA, the CDR3 is TGTGCCAGCAGTGACACTGTCTCGACGGGGGGCTACACCTTC. The chain recombines TRBV6-4 with TRBJ1-2; no definite D call. The CDR3 runs 14 residues. Trimming removed 2 bases from V and 8 bases from J, with 15 bases in between. CDR1 MRHNA and CDR2 SNTAGT come from the germline V gene.

The sample holds a few counts of this clonotype. This chain links TRBV20-1 with TRBJ1-5; D is possibly TRBD1 (5 bases). The CDR3 covers 16 residues. Germline V gene lookup returns CDR1 DFQATT and CDR2 SNEGSKA (reference sequence). The germline V and J ends were trimmed by 0 bases and 4 bases, with 16 bases remaining between them. CDR3 sequence: CSARERGRFKNQPQHF. CDR3 nucleotide sequence: TGCAGTGCTAGAGAGAGGGGAAGGTTTAAAAATCAGCCCCAGCATTTT.

This clonotype has only a few counts. The chain combines TRBV7-8 with TRBJ1-1; no reliable D call. V lost 5 bases, J lost 0 bases, and 16 bases lay in between. The CDR3 extends over 16 amino acids. Germline V lookup: CDR1 SGHVS, CDR2 FQNEAQ. CDR3 protein: CASSPRTVDLNTEAFF. CDR3 coding DNA: TGTGCCAGCAGCCCAAGGACTGTAGACTTGAACACTGAAGCTTTCTTT.

Worth noting for this clonotype: A single base separates this from a much larger clone, so it may be a read error. This chain links TRBV27 with TRBJ2-7; the match to TRBD1 covers 7 bases. Germline CDR1 and CDR2: MNHEY and SMNVEV (reference sequence). This CDR3 contains 13 residues. Trimming removed 5 bases from V and 5 bases from J; junction bases left unmatched: 6. The DNA for the CDR3 is TGTGCCAGCAGTACCACAGGGGTACACGAGCAGTACTTC. Translation: CASSTTGVHEQYF.

This clonotype showed up just a few times. This rearrangement joins TRBV5-6 to TRBJ2-5, with TRBD2 identical over 8 bases. The CDR3 loop spans 13 amino acids. Germline loops: CDR1 SGHDT, CDR2 YYEEEE. V lost 3 bases, J lost 7 bases, and 5 bases stayed unmatched. The CDR3 nucleotides read TGTGCCAGCAGCTATAGCGGGGCAGGGACCCAGTACTTC. The encoded protein is CASSYSGAGTQYF. Complete variable domain (other parts from reference TRBV5-6 and TRBJ2-5): DAGVTQSPTHLIKTRGQQVTLRCSPKSGHDTVSWYQQALGQGPQFIFQYYEEEERQRGNFPDRFSGHQFPNYSSELNVNALLLGDSALYLCASSYSGAGTQYFGPGTRLLVL.

This clonotype has just one count. The V call is TRBV7-9, the J call TRBJ2-1, with a tentative D call TRBD1 (5 bases). Trimming removed 5 bases from V and 9 bases from J, with 17 bases in between. This CDR3 is 14 amino acids long. Germline CDR1 SEHNR, CDR2 FQNEAQ (reference sequence). The CDR3 nucleotides read TGTGCCAGCAGCCATAAAAACGTAGACAGTGAGCAGTTCTTC. Protein sequence: CASSHKNVDSEQFF.

CDR3 nucleotides: TGTGCCACCAGCAGGGAGGGACAGGGTCGTGATACGCAGTATTTT. Translated, it gives CATSREGQGRDTQYF. The J gene is TRBJ2-3, the V gene TRBV15; 9 nucleotides align to TRBD1. The CDR3 is 15 residues long. With V trimmed by 3 bases and J by 6 bases, 7 bases remained unmatched. Germline-derived CDR1 and CDR2 are LNHNV and YYDKDF (reference sequence).

This clonotype occurred a few times. This chain joins TRBV5-4 and TRBJ2-1; D is possibly TRBD1 or TRBD2 (7 bases each). Per germline, CDR1 SGHNT and CDR2 YYREEE (reference sequence). This CDR3 has 14 amino acids. The V end was cut by 4 bases, the J end by 9 bases, with 17 bases between. Here the CDR3 DNA reads TGTGCCAGCAGCCCCAGGGGGAGGGGTGGTGAGCAGTTCTTC. This translates into CASSPRGRGGEQFF.

This rearrangement joins TRBV7-8 to TRBJ2-2; D gene uncertain. Trimming took 3 bases from V and 2 from J, leaving 10 bases between them. This CDR3 has 15 residues. Germline V CDR1 and CDR2: SGHVS, FQNEAQ. In nucleotides, the CDR3 is TGTGCCAGCAGCTTCACATTACTTAACACCGGGGAGCTGTTTTTT. Its protein is CASSFTLLNTGELFF.

This clonotype has just a few counts. V and J are TRBV19 and TRBJ2-1; D tentatively fits TRBD1 or TRBD2 (5 bases each). Germline-derived CDR1 and CDR2 are LNHDA and SQIVND (reference sequence). Trimming left V 2 bases short and J 8 bases short, with 16 bases between. The CDR3 runs to 15 residues. The CDR3: CASSIMGTGKDEQFF. CDR3 nucleotide sequence: TGTGCCAGTAGTATAATGGGGACCGGCAAGGATGAGCAGTTCTTC.

The chain employs TRBV5-1 and TRBJ1-1, with D unclear. With 0 bases removed from V and 7 bases from J, the gap between germline ends came to 7 bases. The CDR3 consists of 12 residues. Germline CDR1 SGHRS, CDR2 YFSETQ. The CDR3: CASSLEGLEAFF. CDR3 bases: TGCGCCAGCAGCTTGGAAGGCCTTGAAGCTTTCTTT.

The chain links TRBV6-5 to TRBJ1-2; D gene ambiguous. The CDR3 runs to 15 residues. V was shortened by 1 base and J by 1 base, with 10 bases between the two germline ends. Germline assignment: CDR1 MNHEY and CDR2 SVGAGI. The CDR3 bases are TGTGCCAGCAGTTACTTATCCAGCATTAACTATGGCTACACCTTC. Translating it yields CASSYLSSINYGYTF.

CDR3 loop: CASSSAGQIGTDTQYF. CDR3 DNA: TGTGCCAGCAGCTCTGCCGGACAAATAGGCACAGATACGCAGTATTTT. V is TRBV7-8 and J is TRBJ2-3, with D tentatively TRBD1 (5 bases). CDR1 and CDR2 from the germline V gene are SGHVS and FQNEAQ. V shed 4 bases and J shed 1 base, with 15 bases lying between them. CDR3 size: 16 residues.

The V gene is TRBV24-1, the J gene TRBJ2-3, with no clear D. CDR1 and CDR2 from the germline V gene are KGHDR and SFDVKD. V gave up 3 bases and J gave up 1 base, with 16 bases separating them. This CDR3 comprises 17 residues. CDR3 loop: CATSDPGTGYGTDTQYF. The CDR3 DNA is TGTGCCACCAGTGATCCAGGTACCGGGTATGGCACAGATACGCAGTATTTT.

The chain links TRBV19 to TRBJ2-2; D unclear. The CDR3 spans 13 residues. Trimming left V 10 bases short and J 2 bases short, with 11 bases between. Per germline, CDR1 LNHDA and CDR2 SQIVND (reference sequence). DNA of the CDR3: TGTGCCACTAAATCCCATAACACCGGGGAGCTGTTTTTT. Its translation is CATKSHNTGELFF.